A selection of T cell receptor beta chains follows, all from one sample in a study of T cells in Graves' hyperthyroidism and ophthalmopathy. A single record per CDR3 protein comes from TCRdb applying MiXCR to the multiplex PCR reads. The sample contains 150,000 or so distinct CDR3 sequences, 8% to 9.5% of which appear only once. The sequenced sample was blood. These receptors came from a young woman with Graves' hyperthyroidism that later progressed to Graves' ophthalmopathy. The CDR3 runs from the conserved cysteine through the conserved F or W. A D gene is named only where the DNA matches it firmly. The size field is filled for only some rows; it gives once, few, many or a size class.

j_call | d_call | v_call | clone_size | cdr3_length | cdr3_aa | cdr3_nt
TRBJ2-7 | TRBD2 | TRBV5-4 | few | 13 | CASRTSGVSEQYF | TGTGCCAGCAGGACTAGCGGGGTCTCCGAGCAGTACTTC
TRBJ2-7 | TRBD2 | TRBV28 | once | 13 | CASRIGLDYEQYF | TGTGCCAGCAGAATCGGACTAGACTACGAGCAGTACTTC
TRBJ1-4 | NA | TRBV15 | many | 16 | CATSRDRAWLGEKLFF | TGTGCCACCAGCAGAGATCGAGCATGGCTTGGTGAAAAACTGTTTTTT
TRBJ1-6 | NA | TRBV25-1 | NA | 17 | CASNSPPLGSYNSPLHF | TGTGCCAGCAACTCGCCCCCGCTGGGCTCCTATAATTCACCCCTCCACTTT
TRBJ1-1 | NA | TRBV6-5 | few | 15 | CASSYSQGLGTEAFF | TGTGCCAGCAGTTACTCGCAGGGGCTTGGGACTGAAGCTTTCTTT
TRBJ1-1 | TRBD1 | TRBV7-2 | many | 13 | CASRRDRDTEAFF | TGTGCCAGCAGAAGGGACAGAGACACTGAAGCTTTCTTT
TRBJ2-7 | NA | TRBV27 | NA | 14 | CASSGGARTYEQYF | TGTGCCAGCAGTGGGGGGGCTAGGACCTACGAGCAGTACTTC
TRBJ2-2 | NA | TRBV4-2 | few | 17 | CASSQRVPGIAIGELFF | TGTGCCAGCAGCCAAAGGGTCCCAGGGATTGCGATCGGGGAGCTGTTTTTT
TRBJ1-6 | NA | TRBV28 | many | 15 | CASKSTYSYNSPLHF | TGTGCCAGCAAAAGCACATACTCCTATAATTCACCCCTCCACTTT
TRBJ2-1 | NA | TRBV2 | many | 16 | CASSSGVLSSYNEQFF | TGTGCCAGCAGTTCAGGAGTTTTAAGCTCCTACAATGAGCAGTTCTTC
TRBJ2-7 | TRBD2 | TRBV30 | many | 14 | CAWIPSGSGYEQYF | TGTGCCTGGATCCCTAGCGGGAGTGGGTACGAGCAGTACTTC
TRBJ2-5 | NA | TRBV13 | few | 15 | CASSRLGGGQEAQYF | TGTGCCAGCAGCCGTCTAGGGGGGGGTCAAGAGGCCCAGTACTTC
TRBJ2-2 | TRBD1 | TRBV20-1 | many | 16 | CSARKPGQGDSGELFF | TGCAGTGCTAGGAAACCGGGACAGGGGGATAGCGGGGAGCTGTTTTTT
TRBJ1-1 | NA | TRBV12-3/TRBV12-4 | many | 13 | CASSLAAGFEAFF | TGTGCCAGCAGTTTAGCAGCAGGGTTTGAAGCTTTCTTT
TRBJ1-2 | NA | TRBV6-6 | many | 17 | CASSYSSGQSRNGGYTF | TGTGCCAGCAGTTACTCGTCCGGACAGAGTAGAAACGGTGGCTACACCTTC
TRBJ1-5 | TRBD1 | TRBV28 | many | 17 | CASSPRRDRNGNQPQHF | TGTGCCAGCAGTCCAAGACGGGACAGGAATGGCAATCAGCCCCAGCATTTT
TRBJ2-2 | TRBD2 | TRBV7-8 | NA | 16 | CASSLSPSGSTGELFF | TGTGCCAGCAGCTTAAGCCCTAGCGGGAGCACCGGGGAGCTGTTTTTT
TRBJ1-5 | NA | TRBV24-1 | NA | 16 | CATSDTSWSSNQPQHF | TGTGCCACCAGTGATACCAGTTGGAGTAGCAATCAGCCCCAGCATTTT
TRBJ2-7 | TRBD2 | TRBV24-1 | many | 16 | CATSDFSSGRPHEQYF | TGTGCCACCAGTGATTTTTCTAGCGGGAGGCCCCACGAGCAGTACTTC
TRBJ2-1 | TRBD1 | TRBV2 | NA | 16 | CASIPVGTGGHNEQFF | TGTGCCAGCATCCCAGTCGGGACAGGGGGCCACAATGAGCAGTTCTTC
TRBJ2-5 | NA | TRBV7-2 | many | 13 | CASSAGAQETQYF | TGTGCCAGCAGCGCCGGGGCCCAAGAGACCCAGTACTTC
TRBJ2-2 | TRBD2 | TRBV11-2 | many | 14 | CASSIAGVSGELFF | TGTGCCAGCAGCATAGCGGGAGTTTCCGGGGAGCTGTTTTTT
TRBJ2-3 | TRBD2 | TRBV3-1 | many | 15 | CASTSGGTNTDTQYF | TGTGCCAGCACCTCAGGCGGGACTAACACAGATACGCAGTATTTT
TRBJ1-1 | NA | TRBV5-1 | many | 15 | CASSLVGGLNTEAFF | TGCGCCAGCAGCTTGGTTGGGGGGCTGAACACTGAAGCTTTCTTT
TRBJ1-5 | NA | TRBV5-1 | many | 14 | CASSSQVGDQPQHF | TGCGCCAGCAGCTCACAAGTGGGGGATCAGCCCCAGCATTTT
TRBJ1-6 | NA | TRBV7-2 | NA | 14 | CASSPGLPNSSLHF | TGTGCCAGCAGCCCGGGACTTCCCAATTCATCCCTCCACTTT
TRBJ1-5 | NA | TRBV4-1 | NA | 14 | CASSQIVRNQPQHF | TGCGCCAGCAGCCAAATCGTCAGAAATCAGCCCCAGCATTTT
TRBJ1-2 | NA | TRBV2 | many | 18 | CASSEALVNRQERYGYTF | TGTGCCAGCAGTGAAGCGCTCGTAAATCGACAGGAGCGCTATGGCTACACCTTC
TRBJ1-1 | NA | TRBV6-1 | many | 14 | CASRPGPRNTEAFF | TGTGCCAGCAGACCGGGACCTCGGAACACTGAAGCTTTCTTT
TRBJ2-5 | TRBD2 | TRBV7-2 | NA | 14 | CASSATSFSETQYF | TGTGCCAGCAGCGCGACTAGCTTCTCAGAGACCCAGTACTTC
TRBJ2-1 | TRBD2 | TRBV27 | many | 16 | CASSSFLAASYNEQFF | TGTGCCAGCAGTTCCTTCCTAGCGGCCTCCTACAATGAGCAGTTCTTC
TRBJ2-5 | NA | TRBV20-1 | NA | 14 | CGSLGGPIRETQYF | TGCGGAAGTCTCGGGGGGCCGATTCGGGAGACCCAGTACTTC
TRBJ2-1 | TRBD2 | TRBV20-1 | many | 19 | CSARDRRLAGEGSYNEQFF | TGCAGTGCTAGAGATAGGAGACTAGCGGGGGAAGGTTCCTACAATGAGCAGTTCTTC
TRBJ1-3 | NA | TRBV6-1 | many | 13 | CASSGTAGNTIYF | TGTGCCAGCAGTGGGACAGCGGGAAACACCATATATTTT
TRBJ2-5 | NA | TRBV5-6 | many | 13 | CASSPGSPETQYF | TGTGCCAGCAGCCCAGGGTCCCCAGAGACCCAGTACTTC
TRBJ2-7 | TRBD2 | TRBV6-5 | many | 15 | CASSYSFGRSYEQYF | TGTGCCAGCAGTTACTCGTTCGGGAGGAGCTACGAGCAGTACTTC